This note documents a single T cell receptor (beta chain) sequence. This record comes from a study of T cell changes during pregnancy in multiple sclerosis. V shed 5 bases and J shed 0 bases, with 14 bases lying between them. This CDR3 region has 16 residues. Germline CDR1 is SGHTA and CDR2 is FQGNSA. The method was immunoSEQ multiplex PCR; TCRdb's version includes in-frame clones alone and lacks a portion of them. The data hold around 66,000 clones, with more than 90% observed a single time. V and J are TRBV7-2 and TRBJ2-4, with a weak D call TRBD2 (6 bases). The sample in question was peripheral blood, obtained in the first trimester of pregnancy. This clonotype originated in a female donor in good health, enrolled as a control in a pregnancy study. The CDR3 sequence is CASSPALAVAKNIQYF. The CDR3 bases are TGTGCCAGCAGCCCCGCTTTAGCGGTAGCCAAAAACATTCAGTACTTC.